Presented here are 17 T cell receptor beta chains from one specimen sequenced in a study of blood T cell repertoires in COVID-19. Libraries were prepared by immunoSEQ multiplex PCR; TCRdb keeps only in-frame clonotypes and omits some of them. The data contain tens of thousands of clones, around 90% of them seen just once; the ten biggest clones take up 2% to 3%. Sequencing was carried out using peripheral blood. Every receptor here comes from a man aged 50 to 59 with acute or convalescent COVID-19.

This clone was seen more than once but under ten times. This rearrangement joins TRBV18 to TRBJ1-3; TRBD1 matches 9 bases. CDR1 and CDR2 from the germline V gene are KGHSH and LQKENI. After removal of 4 bases from V and 0 bases from J, the junction contained 4 bases not matched to a gene. This CDR3 contains 16 residues. The CDR3 here is CASSRDRDFSGNTIYF. DNA for the CDR3: TGTGCCAGCTCACGGGACAGGGATTTCTCTGGAAACACCATATATTTT.

V gene TRBV27 combines with J gene TRBJ2-2, with D possibly being TRBD1 (6 bases). The V gene lost 5 bases and the J gene lost 6 bases, with 13 bases spanning the gap. The CDR3 length is 14 residues. The germline V gene has CDR1 MNHEY and CDR2 SMNVEV (reference sequence). CDR3 sequence reads: CASSVTWGPGELFF. In DNA form, the CDR3 reads TGTGCCAGCAGTGTTACCTGGGGGCCCGGGGAGCTGTTTTTT.

This sequence joins TRBV2 and TRBJ2-3, with 9 bases lining up with TRBD2. J was trimmed by 5 bases and V by 4 bases; bases with no gene match: 4. Germline V gene data show CDR1 as SNHLY and CDR2 as FYNNEI. The CDR3 loop spans 14 amino acids. The chain's CDR3 is CASSGVAGVDTQYF. CDR3 nucleotide sequence: TGTGCCAGCAGTGGGGTAGCGGGAGTAGATACGCAGTATTTT.

The chain recombines TRBV9 with TRBJ2-2; no clear D gene. This CDR3 comprises 12 residues. Germline assignment: CDR1 SGDLS and CDR2 YYNGEE. V lost 4 bases to trimming and J lost 2 bases, with 3 bases between them. The CDR3 region is CASSLNTGELFF. Here the CDR3 DNA reads TGTGCCAGCAGCCTTAACACCGGGGAGCTGTTTTTT.

The rearrangement uses TRBV6-5 and TRBJ1-5; D unresolved. This CDR3 spans 13 amino acids. Trimming pared 7 bases from V and 0 bases from J, leaving 7 bases between. In germline, CDR1 is MNHEY, CDR2 SVGAGI. CDR3 nucleotides: TGTGCCAGCAAAGCCTATAGCAATCAGCCCCAGCATTTT. Its translation is CASKAYSNQPQHF.

The table lists this clone with a few counts. The chain employs TRBV6-2 or TRBV6-3 and TRBJ2-7; possible D gene TRBD1, 5 bases. With 6 bases removed from V and 1 base from J, the gap between germline ends came to 10 bases. The CDR3 sequence is 13 residues long. Germline V gives CDR1 MNHEY, CDR2 SVGEGT. The CDR3 DNA reads TGTGCCAGCAGACCTCAGGGATCCTACGAGCAGTACGTC. It encodes CASRPQGSYEQYV.

This clone was seen a single time. The chain recombines TRBV19 with TRBJ2-1; 11 nucleotides agree with TRBD2. J lost 6 bases, V lost 3 bases, and 4 bases had no gene match. Germline-derived CDR1 and CDR2 are LNHDA and SQIVND (reference sequence). The CDR3 consists of 15 residues. The CDR3 nucleotides are TGTGCCAGTAGTATTAGCGGGGGGGCCGGCAATGAGCAGTTCTTC. It specifies CASSISGGAGNEQFF.

The J gene is TRBJ2-3, the V gene TRBV5-1; 8 bases match TRBD2. With V trimmed by 3 bases and J by 1 base, 7 bases remained unmatched. This CDR3 comprises 16 residues. Germline CDR1 SGHRS, CDR2 YFSETQ. This CDR3 is CASSSPLGGGTDTQYF. CDR3 bases: TGCGCCAGCAGCTCCCCCCTCGGGGGGGGCACAGATACGCAGTATTTT.

The V gene is TRBV3-1 (or the pseudogene TRBV3-2), the J gene TRBJ1-6; D may be TRBD1 (6 bases). The CDR3 covers 18 residues. CDR1 is LGHDT, CDR2 YNNKEL, per germline (reference sequence). V was trimmed by 1 base and J by 9 bases, leaving 22 bases between them. DNA for the CDR3: TGTGCCAGCAGCCAAGGAAAGGGACCTACAGGGAGTAGTTCACCCCTCCACTTT. Its translation: CASSQGKGPTGSSSPLHF.

This clone showed up just a few times. The germline gene is not matched at one end of the junction; a read error may be the cause. The chain links TRBV2 to TRBJ2-7; 10 bases agree with TRBD2. Germline V gene lookup returns CDR1 SNHLY and CDR2 FYNNEI. The CDR3 runs to 15 residues. The CDR3: CASSPLAGVSNEQYF. The CDR3 bases are TGTGCCAGCAGTCCTCTAGCGGGAGTCTCCAACGAGCAGTACTTC.

The chain couples TRBV28 to TRBJ2-5, with TRBD2 matching over 7 bases. Germline lookup yields CDR1 MDHEN and CDR2 SYDVKM. The CDR3 has 14 residues. J gave up 6 bases and V 6 bases, and 10 bases lay outside the gene matches. DNA for the CDR3: TGTGCCAGCAGCCCACGCTGGGGGGGGAAGACCCAGTACTTC. This translates into CASSPRWGGKTQYF.

The rearrangement links TRBV3-1 (or the pseudogene TRBV3-2) to TRBJ1-1; no definite D call. This CDR3 has 11 residues. Germline V lookup: CDR1 LGHDT, CDR2 YNNKEL (reference sequence). V dropped 4 bases and J dropped 6 bases, with 6 bases sitting between them. DNA of the CDR3: TGTGCCAGCAGCCGCGGCTCTGAAGCTTTCTTT. This translates into CASSRGSEAFF.

The chain uses TRBV5-4 and TRBJ2-1, with 7 bases identical to TRBD2. Per the germline V gene, CDR1 is SGHNT and CDR2 is YYREEE (reference sequence). Unmatched junction bases numbered 11, after V lost 1 base and J lost 4 bases. The CDR3 covers 17 residues. CDR3 in amino acids: CASSLPAAGVGYNEQFF. The CDR3 bases are TGTGCCAGCAGCTTGCCAGCGGCGGGAGTAGGATACAATGAGCAGTTCTTC.

Concerning this clone itself: The missing conserved phenylalanine or tryptophan at the end of this CDR3 makes a read error likely. No DNA is shown, since the ends of the CDR3 on it are uncertain; the CDR3 is the one TCRdb lists. This chain joins TRBV24-1 and TRBJ1-2. Termini included, the CDR3 measures 9 amino acids. Germline V lookup: CDR1 KGHDR, CDR2 SFDVKD. The CDR3 region is CATSDPGFI.

The CDR3 reads CASLQLSGPNQPQHF. CDR3 DNA sequence: TGTGCCAGCCTCCAGTTATCAGGGCCGAATCAGCCCCAGCATTTT. The rearrangement uses TRBV6-5 and TRBJ1-5; possible D gene TRBD1, 5 bases. The germline V gene encodes CDR1 MNHEY and CDR2 SVGAGI. This CDR3 spans 15 amino acids. Trimming took 8 bases from V and 4 from J, leaving 18 bases between them.

The chain couples TRBV9 to TRBJ2-2; TRBD2 aligns across 10 bases. This CDR3 is built from 18 residues. V trimming: 0 bases; J trimming: 0 bases; junction bases outside the gene matches: 5. CDR1 and CDR2 (germline): SGDLS, YYNGEE. CDR3 region: CASSVGLAGAPNTGELFF. For the CDR3, the DNA is TGTGCCAGCAGCGTAGGGCTAGCGGGGGCTCCGAACACCGGGGAGCTGTTTTTT.

The chain couples TRBV11-2 to TRBJ2-5, with no clear D. This CDR3 has 14 residues. V dropped 1 base and J dropped 5 bases, with 11 bases sitting between them. Germline V CDR1 and CDR2: SGHAT, FQNNGV. The CDR3 region has the DNA TGTGCCAGCAGCTTAGGGTTGAGGAAGGAGACCCAGTACTTC. This translates into CASSLGLRKETQYF. Based on the CDR3 plus reference TRBV11-2 and TRBJ2-5, the full variable domain is EAGVAQSPRYKIIEKRQSVAFWCNPISGHATLYWYQQILGQGPKLLIQFQNNGVVDDSQLPKDRFSAERLKGVDSTLKIQPAKLEDSAVYLCASSLGLRKETQYFGPGTRLLVL.